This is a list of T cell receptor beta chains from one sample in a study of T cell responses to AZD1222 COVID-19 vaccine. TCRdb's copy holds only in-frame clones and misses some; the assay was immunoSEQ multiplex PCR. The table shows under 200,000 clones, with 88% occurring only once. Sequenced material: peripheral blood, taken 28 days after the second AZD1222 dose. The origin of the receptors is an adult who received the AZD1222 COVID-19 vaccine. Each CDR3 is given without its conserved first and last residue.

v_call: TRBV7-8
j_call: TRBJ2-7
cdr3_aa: ASGTGTSGIYEQY

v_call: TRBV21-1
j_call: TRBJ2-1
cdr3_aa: ASSPVLVPPKKTRRANEQF

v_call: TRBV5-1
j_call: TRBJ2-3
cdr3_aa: ASKTSPATDTQY

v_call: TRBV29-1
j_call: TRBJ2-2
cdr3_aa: SARGVPGELF

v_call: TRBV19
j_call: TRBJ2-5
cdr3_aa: ASSIMGGAETQY

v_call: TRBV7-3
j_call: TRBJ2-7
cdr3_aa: ASSLKAGVSYEQY

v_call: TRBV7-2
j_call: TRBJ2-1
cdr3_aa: ASSSHGGQGEQF

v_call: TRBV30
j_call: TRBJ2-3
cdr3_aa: ARMGGGLTDTQY

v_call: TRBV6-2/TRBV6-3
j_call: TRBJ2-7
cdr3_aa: ASSALPYEQY

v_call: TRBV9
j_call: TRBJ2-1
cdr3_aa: ASSVGALPNNEQF

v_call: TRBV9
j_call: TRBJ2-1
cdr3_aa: ASSVRQGARSGRGSYNEQF

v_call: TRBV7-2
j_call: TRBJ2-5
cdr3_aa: ASSFVAGRETQY

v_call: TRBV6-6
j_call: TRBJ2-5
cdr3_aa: ASSPNPGTGDGETQY

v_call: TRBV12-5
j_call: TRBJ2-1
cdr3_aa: ASGDGTGGINEQF

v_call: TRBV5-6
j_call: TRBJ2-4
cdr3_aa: ASSMEGGVRY

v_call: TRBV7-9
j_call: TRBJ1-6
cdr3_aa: ASSWDRGYNSPLH

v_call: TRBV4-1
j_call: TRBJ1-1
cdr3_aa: ASSRGDGGGTEAF

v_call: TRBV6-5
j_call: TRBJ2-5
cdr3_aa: ASSTQLAPGETQY

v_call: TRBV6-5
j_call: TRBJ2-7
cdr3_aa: ASSYSRGLSYEQY